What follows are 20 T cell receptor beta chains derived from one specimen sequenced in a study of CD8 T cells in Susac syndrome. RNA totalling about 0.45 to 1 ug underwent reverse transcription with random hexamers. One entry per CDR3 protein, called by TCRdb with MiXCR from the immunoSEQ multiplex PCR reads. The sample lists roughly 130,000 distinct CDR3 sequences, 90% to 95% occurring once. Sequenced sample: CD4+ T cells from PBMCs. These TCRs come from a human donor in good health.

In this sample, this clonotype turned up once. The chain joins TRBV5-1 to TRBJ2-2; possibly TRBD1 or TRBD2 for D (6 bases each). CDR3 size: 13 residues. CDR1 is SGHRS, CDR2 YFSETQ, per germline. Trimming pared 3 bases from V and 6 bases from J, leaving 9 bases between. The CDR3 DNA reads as TGCGCCAGCAGCTGGGGGGCAGCCGGGGAGCTGTTTTTT. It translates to CASSWGAAGELFF.

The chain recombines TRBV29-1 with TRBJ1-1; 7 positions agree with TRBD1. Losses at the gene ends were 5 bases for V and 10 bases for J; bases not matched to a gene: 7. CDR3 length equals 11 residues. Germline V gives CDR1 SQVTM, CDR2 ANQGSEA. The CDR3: CSVPGTALAFF. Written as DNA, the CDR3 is TGCAGCGTTCCGGGGACAGCACTAGCTTTCTTT.

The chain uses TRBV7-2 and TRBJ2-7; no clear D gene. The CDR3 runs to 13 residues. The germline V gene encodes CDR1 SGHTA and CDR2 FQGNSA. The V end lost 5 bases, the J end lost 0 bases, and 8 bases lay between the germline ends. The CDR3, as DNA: TGTGCCAGCAGCCGGCCAAGCTCCTACGAGCAGTACTTC. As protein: CASSRPSSYEQYF.

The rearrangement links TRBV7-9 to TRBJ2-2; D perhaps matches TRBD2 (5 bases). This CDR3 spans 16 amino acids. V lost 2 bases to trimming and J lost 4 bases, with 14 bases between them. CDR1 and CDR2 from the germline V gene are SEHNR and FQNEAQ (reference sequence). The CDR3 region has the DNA TGTGCCAGCAGCTTAATGTCCCTGGGAGCCACCGGGGAGCTGTTTTTT. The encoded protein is CASSLMSLGATGELFF.

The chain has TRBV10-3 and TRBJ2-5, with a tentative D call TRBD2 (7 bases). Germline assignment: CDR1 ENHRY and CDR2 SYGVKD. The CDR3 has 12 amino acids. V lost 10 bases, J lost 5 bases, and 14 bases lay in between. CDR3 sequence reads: CASGGQGETQYF. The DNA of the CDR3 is TGTGCCAGCGGGGGTCAGGGGGAGACCCAGTACTTC.

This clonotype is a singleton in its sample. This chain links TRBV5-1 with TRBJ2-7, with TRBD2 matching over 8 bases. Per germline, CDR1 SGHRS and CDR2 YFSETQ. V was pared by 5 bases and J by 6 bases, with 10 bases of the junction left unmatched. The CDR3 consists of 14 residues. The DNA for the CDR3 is TGCGCCAGCAGTCCCAGCGGGAGTATTCGCGAGCAGTACTTC. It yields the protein CASSPSGSIREQYF.

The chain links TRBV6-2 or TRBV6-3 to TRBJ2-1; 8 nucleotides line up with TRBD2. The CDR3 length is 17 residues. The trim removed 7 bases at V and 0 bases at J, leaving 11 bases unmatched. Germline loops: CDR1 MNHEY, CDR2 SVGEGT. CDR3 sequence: CASTYGLASSSYNEQFF. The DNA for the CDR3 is TGTGCCAGCACCTACGGACTAGCCTCGAGCTCCTACAATGAGCAGTTCTTC.

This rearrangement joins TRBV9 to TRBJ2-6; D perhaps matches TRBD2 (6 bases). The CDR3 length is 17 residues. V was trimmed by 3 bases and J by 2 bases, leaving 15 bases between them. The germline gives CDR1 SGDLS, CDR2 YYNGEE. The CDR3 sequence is CASSEEGRVTGANVLTF. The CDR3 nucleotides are TGTGCCAGCAGCGAGGAGGGGCGAGTTACTGGGGCCAACGTCCTGACTTTC.

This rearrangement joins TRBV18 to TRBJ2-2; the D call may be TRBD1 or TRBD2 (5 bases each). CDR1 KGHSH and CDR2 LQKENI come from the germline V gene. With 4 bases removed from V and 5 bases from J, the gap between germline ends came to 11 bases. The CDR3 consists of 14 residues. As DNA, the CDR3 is TGTGCCAGCTCACTGAGGGGAGAGACCGGGGAGCTGTTTTTT. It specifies CASSLRGETGELFF. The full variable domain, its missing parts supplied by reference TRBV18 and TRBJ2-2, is NAGVMQNPRHLVRRRGQEARLRCSPMKGHSHVYWYRQLPEEGLKFMVYLQKENIIDESGMPKERFSAEFPKEGPSILRIQQVVRGDSAAYFCASSLRGETGELFFGEGSRLTVL.

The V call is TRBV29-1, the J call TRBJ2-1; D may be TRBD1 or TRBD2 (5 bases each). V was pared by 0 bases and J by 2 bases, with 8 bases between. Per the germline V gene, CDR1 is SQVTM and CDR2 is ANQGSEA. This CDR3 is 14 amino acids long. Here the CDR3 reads CSVEDRGTYNEQFF. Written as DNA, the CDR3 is TGCAGCGTTGAAGATCGGGGCACCTACAATGAGCAGTTCTTC.

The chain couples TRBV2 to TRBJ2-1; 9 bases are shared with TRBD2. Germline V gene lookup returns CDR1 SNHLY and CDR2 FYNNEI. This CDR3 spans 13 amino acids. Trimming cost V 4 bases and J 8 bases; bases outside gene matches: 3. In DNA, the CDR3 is TGTGCCAGCAGTGGCGGGACTAGCTATGAGCAGTTCTTC. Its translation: CASSGGTSYEQFF.

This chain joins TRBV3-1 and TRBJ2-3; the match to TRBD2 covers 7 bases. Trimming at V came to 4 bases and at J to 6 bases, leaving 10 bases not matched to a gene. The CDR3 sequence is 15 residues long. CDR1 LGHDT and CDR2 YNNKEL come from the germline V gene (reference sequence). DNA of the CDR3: TGTGCCAGCAGCCGGCCAAGGGCCGGGAGGGATACGCAGTATTTT. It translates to CASSRPRAGRDTQYF.

In DNA form, the CDR3 reads TGCAGCGTCCATCTGGCAGGGAGCACAGATACGCAGTATTTT. This sequence encodes CSVHLAGSTDTQYF. V usage is TRBV29-1 and J usage is TRBJ2-3; a possible D gene is TRBD1 (5 bases). V lost 6 bases, J lost 0 bases, and 13 bases lay in between. This CDR3 has 14 amino acids. Per the germline V gene, CDR1 is SQVTM and CDR2 is ANQGSEA.

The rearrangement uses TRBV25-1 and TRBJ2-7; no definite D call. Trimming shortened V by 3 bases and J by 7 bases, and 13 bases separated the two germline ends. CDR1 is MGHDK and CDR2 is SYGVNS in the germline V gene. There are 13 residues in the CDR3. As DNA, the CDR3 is TGTGCCAGCAGTGACCCAGGATTAGTGGAGCAGTACTTC. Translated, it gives CASSDPGLVEQYF.

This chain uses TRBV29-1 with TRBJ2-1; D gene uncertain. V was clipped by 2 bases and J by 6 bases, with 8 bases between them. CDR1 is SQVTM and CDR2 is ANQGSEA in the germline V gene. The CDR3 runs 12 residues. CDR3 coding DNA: TGCAGCGTTGAACGCGGCCCCAATGAGCAGTTCTTC. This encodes CSVERGPNEQFF.

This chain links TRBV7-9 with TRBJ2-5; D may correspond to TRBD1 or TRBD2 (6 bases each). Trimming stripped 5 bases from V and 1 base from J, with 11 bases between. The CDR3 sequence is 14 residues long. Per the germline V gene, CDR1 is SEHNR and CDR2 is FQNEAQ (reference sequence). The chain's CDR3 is CASSKGGLQETQYF. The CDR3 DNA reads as TGTGCCAGCAGCAAGGGGGGTCTCCAAGAGACCCAGTACTTC.

CDR3: CASSLNPLGQRETQYF. In nucleotides, the CDR3 is TGCGCCAGCAGCTTGAATCCACTGGGGCAGAGAGAGACCCAGTACTTC. The chain has TRBV5-1 and TRBJ2-5, with a possible D match to TRBD1 (5 bases). The germline V and J ends were trimmed by 1 base and 4 bases, with 17 bases remaining between them. Germline V gene sequence: CDR1 SGHRS, CDR2 YFSETQ. This CDR3 contains 16 residues.

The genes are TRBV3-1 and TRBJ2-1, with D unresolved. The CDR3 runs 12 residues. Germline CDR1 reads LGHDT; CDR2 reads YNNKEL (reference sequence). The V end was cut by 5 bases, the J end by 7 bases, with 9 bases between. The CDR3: CASSNRRNEQFF. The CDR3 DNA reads TGTGCCAGCAGCAACAGAAGGAATGAGCAGTTCTTC.

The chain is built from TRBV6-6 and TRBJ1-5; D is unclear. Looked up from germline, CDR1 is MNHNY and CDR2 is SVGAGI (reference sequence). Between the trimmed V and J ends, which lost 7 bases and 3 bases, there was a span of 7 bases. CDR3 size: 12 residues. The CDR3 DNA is TGTGCCAGCACGACAAACAATCAGCCCCAGCATTTT. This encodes CASTTNNQPQHF.

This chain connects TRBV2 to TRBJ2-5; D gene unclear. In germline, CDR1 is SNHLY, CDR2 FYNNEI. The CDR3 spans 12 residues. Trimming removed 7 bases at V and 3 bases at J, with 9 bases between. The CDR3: CASTPRKETQYF. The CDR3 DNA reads TGTGCCAGCACTCCTAGAAAAGAGACCCAGTACTTC.